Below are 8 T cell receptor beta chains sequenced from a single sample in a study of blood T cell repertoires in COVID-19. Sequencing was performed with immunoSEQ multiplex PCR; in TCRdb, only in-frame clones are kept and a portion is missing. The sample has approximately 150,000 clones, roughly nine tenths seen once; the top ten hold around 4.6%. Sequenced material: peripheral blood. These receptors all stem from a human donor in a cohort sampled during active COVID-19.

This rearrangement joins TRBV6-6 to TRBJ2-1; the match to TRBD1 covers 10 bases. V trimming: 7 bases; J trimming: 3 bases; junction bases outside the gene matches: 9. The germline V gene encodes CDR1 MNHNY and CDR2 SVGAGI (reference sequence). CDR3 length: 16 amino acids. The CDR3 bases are TGTGCCAGCACCCTGGGACAGGGGATCCACTACAATGAGCAGTTCTTC. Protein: CASTLGQGIHYNEQFF.

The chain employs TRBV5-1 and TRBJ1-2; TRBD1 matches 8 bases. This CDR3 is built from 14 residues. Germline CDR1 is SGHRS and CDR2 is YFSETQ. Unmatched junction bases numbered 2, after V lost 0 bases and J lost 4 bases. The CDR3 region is CASSLEGQAYGYTF. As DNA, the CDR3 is TGCGCCAGCAGCTTGGAGGGACAGGCCTATGGCTACACCTTC.

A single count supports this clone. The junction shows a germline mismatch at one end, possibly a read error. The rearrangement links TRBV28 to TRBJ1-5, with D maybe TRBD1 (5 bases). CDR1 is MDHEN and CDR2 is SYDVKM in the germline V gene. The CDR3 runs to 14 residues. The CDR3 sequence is CASSLLKGERGENF. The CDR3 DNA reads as TGTGCCAGCAGTTTATTGAAGGGAGAGCGGGGGGAAAATTTT.

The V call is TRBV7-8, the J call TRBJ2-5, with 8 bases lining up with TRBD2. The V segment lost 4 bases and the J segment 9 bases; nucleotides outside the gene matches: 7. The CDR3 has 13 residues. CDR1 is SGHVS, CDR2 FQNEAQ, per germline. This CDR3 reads CASSSGPGGAQYF. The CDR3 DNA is TGTGCCAGCAGCTCCGGTCCGGGAGGGGCCCAGTACTTC.

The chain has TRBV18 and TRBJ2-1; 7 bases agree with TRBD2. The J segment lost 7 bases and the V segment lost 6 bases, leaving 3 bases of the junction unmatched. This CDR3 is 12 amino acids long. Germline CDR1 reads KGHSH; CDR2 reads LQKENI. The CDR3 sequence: CASSSGGNEQFF. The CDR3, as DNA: TGTGCCAGCTCTTCGGGGGGAAATGAGCAGTTCTTC.

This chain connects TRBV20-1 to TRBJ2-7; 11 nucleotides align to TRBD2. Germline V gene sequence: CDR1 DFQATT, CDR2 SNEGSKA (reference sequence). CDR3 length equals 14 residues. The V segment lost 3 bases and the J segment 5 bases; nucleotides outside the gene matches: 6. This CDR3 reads CSASVASGRNEQYF. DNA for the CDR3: TGCAGTGCTAGTGTTGCTAGCGGGAGGAACGAGCAGTACTTC.

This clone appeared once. Written as DNA, the CDR3 is TGCGCCAGCGGAACAGGGATCCCTGGCCAAGAGACCCAGTACTTC. Protein product: CASGTGIPGQETQYF. This chain connects TRBV10-2 to TRBJ2-5, with D perhaps TRBD1 (6 bases). The CDR3 length is 15 residues. The V gene's germline CDR1 is WSHSY and CDR2 SAAADI. Between the trimmed V and J ends, which lost 8 bases and 1 base, there was a span of 17 bases.

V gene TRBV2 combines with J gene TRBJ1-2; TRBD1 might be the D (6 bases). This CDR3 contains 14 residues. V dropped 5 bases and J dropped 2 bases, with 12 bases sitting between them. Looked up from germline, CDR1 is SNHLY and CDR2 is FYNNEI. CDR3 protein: CASSSRGWNYGYTF. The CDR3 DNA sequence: TGTGCCAGCAGTTCCAGGGGTTGGAACTATGGCTACACCTTC.